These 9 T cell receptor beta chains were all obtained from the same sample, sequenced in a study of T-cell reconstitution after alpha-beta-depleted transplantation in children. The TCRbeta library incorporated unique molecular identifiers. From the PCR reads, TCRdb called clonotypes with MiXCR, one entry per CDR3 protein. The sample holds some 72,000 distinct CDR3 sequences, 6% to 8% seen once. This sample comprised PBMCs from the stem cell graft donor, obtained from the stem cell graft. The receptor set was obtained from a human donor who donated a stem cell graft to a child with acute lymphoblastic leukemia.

The CDR3 DNA reads as TGTGCCAGCAGCCAAGGACTAGGGGGCTCCTACAATGAGCAGTTCTTC. It translates to CASSQGLGGSYNEQFF. This sequence joins TRBV3-1 and TRBJ2-1; either TRBD1 or TRBD2 may fit D (6 bases each). CDR1 is LGHDT, CDR2 YNNKEL, per germline (reference sequence). This CDR3 comprises 16 residues. Trimming took off 1 base at V and 0 bases at J, with 10 bases between the two ends.

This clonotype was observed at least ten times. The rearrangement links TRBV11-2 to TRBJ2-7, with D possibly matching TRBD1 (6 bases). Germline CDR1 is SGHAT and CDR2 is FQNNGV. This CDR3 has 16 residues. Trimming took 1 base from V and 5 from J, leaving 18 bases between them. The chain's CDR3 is CASSLGRGPWGNEQYF. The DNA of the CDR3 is TGTGCCAGCAGCTTAGGCAGGGGTCCGTGGGGGAACGAGCAGTACTTC.

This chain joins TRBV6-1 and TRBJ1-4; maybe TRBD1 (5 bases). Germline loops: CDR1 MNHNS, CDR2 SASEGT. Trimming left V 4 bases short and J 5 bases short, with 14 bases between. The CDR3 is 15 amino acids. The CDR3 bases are TGTGCCAGCAGTGGCCAGCGGGGCGGAAATGAAAAACTGTTTTTT. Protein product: CASSGQRGGNEKLFF.

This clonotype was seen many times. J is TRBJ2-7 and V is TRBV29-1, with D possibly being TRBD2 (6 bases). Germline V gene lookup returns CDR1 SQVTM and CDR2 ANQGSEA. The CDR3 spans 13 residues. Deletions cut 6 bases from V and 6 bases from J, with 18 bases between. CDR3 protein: CSVSRGGVAEQYF. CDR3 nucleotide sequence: TGCAGCGTCTCTCGTGGCGGGGTCGCCGAGCAGTACTTC.

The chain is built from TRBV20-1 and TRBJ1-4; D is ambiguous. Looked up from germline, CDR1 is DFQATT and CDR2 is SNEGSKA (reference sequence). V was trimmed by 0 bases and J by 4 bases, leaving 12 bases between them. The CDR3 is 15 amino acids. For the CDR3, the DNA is TGCAGTGCTAGAGATTGGGCAGCAGTTAATGAAAAACTGTTTTTT. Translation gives CSARDWAAVNEKLFF.

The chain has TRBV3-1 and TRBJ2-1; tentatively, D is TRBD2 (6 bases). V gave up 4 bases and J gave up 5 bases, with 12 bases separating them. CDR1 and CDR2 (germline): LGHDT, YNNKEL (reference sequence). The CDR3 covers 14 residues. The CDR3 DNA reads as TGTGCCAGCAGCCCCCCGGGGGTGGACAATGAGCAGTTCTTC. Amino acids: CASSPPGVDNEQFF.

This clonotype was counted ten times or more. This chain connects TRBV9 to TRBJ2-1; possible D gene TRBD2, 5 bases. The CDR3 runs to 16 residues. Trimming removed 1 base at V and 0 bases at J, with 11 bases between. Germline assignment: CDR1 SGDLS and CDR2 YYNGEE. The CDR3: CASSVNSASSYNEQFF. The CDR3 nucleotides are TGTGCCAGCAGCGTAAATAGCGCGAGCTCCTACAATGAGCAGTTCTTC.

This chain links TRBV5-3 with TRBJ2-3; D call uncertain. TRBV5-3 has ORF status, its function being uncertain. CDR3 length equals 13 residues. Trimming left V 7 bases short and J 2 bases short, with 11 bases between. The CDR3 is CARRPGATDTQYF. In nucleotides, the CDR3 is TGTGCCAGACGACCGGGTGCCACAGATACGCAGTATTTT.

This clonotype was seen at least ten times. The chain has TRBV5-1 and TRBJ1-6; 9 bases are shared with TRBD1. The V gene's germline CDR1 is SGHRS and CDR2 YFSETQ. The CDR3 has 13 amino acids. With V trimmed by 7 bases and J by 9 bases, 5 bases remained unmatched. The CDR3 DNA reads TGCGCCAGCTCACAGGGGGCGAGTTCACCCCTCCACTTT. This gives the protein CASSQGASSPLHF.